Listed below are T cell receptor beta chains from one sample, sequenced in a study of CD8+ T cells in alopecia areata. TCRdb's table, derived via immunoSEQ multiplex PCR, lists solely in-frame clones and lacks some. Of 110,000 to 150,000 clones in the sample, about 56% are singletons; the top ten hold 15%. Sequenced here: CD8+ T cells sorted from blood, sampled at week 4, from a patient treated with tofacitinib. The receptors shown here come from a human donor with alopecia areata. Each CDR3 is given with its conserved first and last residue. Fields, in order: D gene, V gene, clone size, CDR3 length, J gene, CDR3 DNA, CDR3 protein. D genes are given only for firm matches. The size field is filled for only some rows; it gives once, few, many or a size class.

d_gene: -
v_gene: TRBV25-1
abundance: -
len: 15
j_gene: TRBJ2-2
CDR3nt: TGTGCCAGCAGGGCAGGGGAAACAGACACCGGGGAGCTGTTTTTT
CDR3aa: CASRAGETDTGELFF

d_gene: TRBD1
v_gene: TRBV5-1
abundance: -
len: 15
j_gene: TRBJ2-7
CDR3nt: TGCGCCAGCAGCTGGTTGGGGACAGGGATGGACGAGCAGTACTTC
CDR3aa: CASSWLGTGMDEQYF

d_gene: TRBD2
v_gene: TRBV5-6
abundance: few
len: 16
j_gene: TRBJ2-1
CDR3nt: TGTGCCAGCAGCGAGGGCTCGGGACTCCTAGCGGATGAGCAGTTCTTC
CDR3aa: CASSEGSGLLADEQFF

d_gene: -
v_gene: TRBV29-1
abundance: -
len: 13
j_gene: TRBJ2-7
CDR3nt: TGCAGCGTCTACGCAGGGAACTCCTACGAGCAGTACTTC
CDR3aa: CSVYAGNSYEQYF

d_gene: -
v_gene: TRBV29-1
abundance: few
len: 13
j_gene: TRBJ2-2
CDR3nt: TGCAGCGTTGAAGATGAGAACACCGGGGAGCTGTTTTTT
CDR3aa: CSVEDENTGELFF

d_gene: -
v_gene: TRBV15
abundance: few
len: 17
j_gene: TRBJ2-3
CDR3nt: TGTGCCACCAGGTCAGATCCCCCAGCGGAAGCCACAGATACGCAGTATTTT
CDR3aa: CATRSDPPAEATDTQYF

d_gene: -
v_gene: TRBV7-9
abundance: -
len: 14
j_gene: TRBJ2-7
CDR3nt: TGTGCCAGCAGCTCTCAGGGGTCTTCCTACGAGCAGTACTTC
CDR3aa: CASSSQGSSYEQYF

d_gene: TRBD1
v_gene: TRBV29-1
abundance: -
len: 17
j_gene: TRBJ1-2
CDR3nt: TGCAGCGTTGAAGACGCACACCACGACAGGGCCCTATATGGCTACACCTTC
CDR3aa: CSVEDAHHDRALYGYTF

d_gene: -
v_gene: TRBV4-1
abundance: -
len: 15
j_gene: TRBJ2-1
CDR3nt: TGCGCCAGCAGCCAAGATGGCAACGCTGCACTAGCGCAGTTCTTC
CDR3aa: CASSQDGNAALAQFF

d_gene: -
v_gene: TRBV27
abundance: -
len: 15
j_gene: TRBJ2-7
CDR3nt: TGTGCCAGCAGCCTAGGTCGGGACAACTCCTACGAGCAGTACTTC
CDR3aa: CASSLGRDNSYEQYF

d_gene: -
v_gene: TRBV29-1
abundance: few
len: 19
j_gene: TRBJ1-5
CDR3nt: TGCAGCCCCACATCAAAGGGGGGGATAGCAAGGATGGGCAATCAGCCCCAGCATTTT
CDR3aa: CSPTSKGGIARMGNQPQHF

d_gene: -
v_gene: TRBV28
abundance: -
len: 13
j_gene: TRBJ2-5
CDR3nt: TGTGCCAGCAGTTCAGGGTACCAAGAGACCCAGTACTTC
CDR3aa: CASSSGYQETQYF

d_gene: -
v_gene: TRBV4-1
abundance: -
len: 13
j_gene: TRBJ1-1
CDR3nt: TGCGCCAGCAGCCTGGGTGGGCGGGCCGAAGCTTTCTTT
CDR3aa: CASSLGGRAEAFF

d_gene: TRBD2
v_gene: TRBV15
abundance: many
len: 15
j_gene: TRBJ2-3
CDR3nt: TGTGCCACCAGCGGGACTAGCGGAAGCACAGATACGCAGTATTTT
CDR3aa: CATSGTSGSTDTQYF

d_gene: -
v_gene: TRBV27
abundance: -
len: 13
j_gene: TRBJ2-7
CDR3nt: TGTGCCAGCAAGTCCGGTTCACCCTACGAGCAGTACTTC
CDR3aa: CASKSGSPYEQYF

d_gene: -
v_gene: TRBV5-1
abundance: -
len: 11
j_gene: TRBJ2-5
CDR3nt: TGCGCCAGCGGGGGACGTGGCCGACAGTACTTC
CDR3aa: CASGGRGRQYF

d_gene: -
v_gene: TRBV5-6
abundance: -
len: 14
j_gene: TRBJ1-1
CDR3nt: TGTGCCAGCAGCTTGGTGCGGACGAACACTGAAGCTTTCTTT
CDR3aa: CASSLVRTNTEAFF

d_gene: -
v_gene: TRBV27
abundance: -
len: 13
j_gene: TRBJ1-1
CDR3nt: TGTGCCAGCAATCCCTTGCCTGGGCTAGAAGCTTTCTTT
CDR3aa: CASNPLPGLEAFF

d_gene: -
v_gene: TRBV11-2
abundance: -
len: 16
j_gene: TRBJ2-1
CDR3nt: TGTGCCAGCAGCTCCGTGGTAGGGGATGCGAACAATGAGCAGTTCTTC
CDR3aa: CASSSVVGDANNEQFF

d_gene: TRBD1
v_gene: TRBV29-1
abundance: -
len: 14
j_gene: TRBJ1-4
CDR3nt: TGCAGCGTTGGAGGGACAGGGTATAATGAAAAACTGTTTTTT
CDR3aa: CSVGGTGYNEKLFF

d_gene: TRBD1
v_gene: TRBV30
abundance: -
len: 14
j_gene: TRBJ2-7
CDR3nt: TGTGCCTGGTCGGGGACAGGGGCGGCCTACGAGCAGTACTTC
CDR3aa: CAWSGTGAAYEQYF

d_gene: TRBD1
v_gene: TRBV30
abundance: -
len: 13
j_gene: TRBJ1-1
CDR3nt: TGTGCCTGGACATCAGGGGGAGGAACTGAAGCTTTCTTT
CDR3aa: CAWTSGGGTEAFF

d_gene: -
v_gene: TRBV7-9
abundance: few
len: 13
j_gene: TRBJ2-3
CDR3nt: TGTGCCAGCAGCTTAGACAACCCAGATACGCAGTATTTT
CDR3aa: CASSLDNPDTQYF

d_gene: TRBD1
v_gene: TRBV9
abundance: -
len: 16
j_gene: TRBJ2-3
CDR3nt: TGTGCCAGCAGCGCCGGGACAGGTCGACTAGGGGATACGCAGTATTTT
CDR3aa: CASSAGTGRLGDTQYF

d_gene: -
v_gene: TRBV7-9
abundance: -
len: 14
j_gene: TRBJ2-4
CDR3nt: TGTGCCAGCAGCCCCCGGAGGGCCAAAAACATTCAGTACTTC
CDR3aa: CASSPRRAKNIQYF

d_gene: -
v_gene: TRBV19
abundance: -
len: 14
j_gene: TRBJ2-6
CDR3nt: TGTGCCAGTAGTAAAGGGTGGGAGGCCAACGTCCTGACTTTC
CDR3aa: CASSKGWEANVLTF

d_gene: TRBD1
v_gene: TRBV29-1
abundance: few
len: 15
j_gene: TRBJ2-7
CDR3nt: TGCAGCGTCCTTTGGTTGGACAGGGAGGCCTACGAGCAGTACTTC
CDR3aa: CSVLWLDREAYEQYF

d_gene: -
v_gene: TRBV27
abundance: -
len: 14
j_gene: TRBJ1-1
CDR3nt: TGTGCCAGCAGTTACGTAGGAGGGATTACTGAAGCTTTCTTT
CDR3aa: CASSYVGGITEAFF

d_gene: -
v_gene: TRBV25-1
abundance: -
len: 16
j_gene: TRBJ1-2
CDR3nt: TGTGCCAGCAGTGAATCGGGCTTAACAGCTATCCATGGCTACACCTTC
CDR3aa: CASSESGLTAIHGYTF

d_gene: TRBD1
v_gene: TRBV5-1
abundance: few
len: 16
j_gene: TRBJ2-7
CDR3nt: TGCGCCAGCAGCTTGGCCCATGCGGACAGGGGAAAGGAGCAGTACTTC
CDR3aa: CASSLAHADRGKEQYF

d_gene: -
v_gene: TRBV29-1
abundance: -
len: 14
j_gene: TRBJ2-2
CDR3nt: TGCAGCGTCGAATCGACAGCGAACACCGGGGAGCTGTTTTTT
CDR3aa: CSVESTANTGELFF

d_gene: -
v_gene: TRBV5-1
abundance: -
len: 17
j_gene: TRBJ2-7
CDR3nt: TGCGCCAGCAGCTTGGCCCGCACAGGGATATCCTCCTACGAGCAGTACTTC
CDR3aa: CASSLARTGISSYEQYF

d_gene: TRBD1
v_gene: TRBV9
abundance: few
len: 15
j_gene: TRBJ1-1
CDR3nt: TGTGCCAGCAGCTTGACAGGGAACCGGGACACTGAAGCTTTCTTT
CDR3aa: CASSLTGNRDTEAFF

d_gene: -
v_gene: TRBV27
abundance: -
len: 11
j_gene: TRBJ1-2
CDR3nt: TGTGCCACGGGGCCTAACTATGGCTACACCTTC
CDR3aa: CATGPNYGYTF

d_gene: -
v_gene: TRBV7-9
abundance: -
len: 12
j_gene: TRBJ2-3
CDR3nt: TGTGCCAGCAGCGTGGGGGGAGATACGCAGTATTTT
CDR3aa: CASSVGGDTQYF

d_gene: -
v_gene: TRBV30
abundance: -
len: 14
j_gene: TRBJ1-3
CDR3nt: TGTGCCTGGGGAAAAGGGAACTCTGGAAACACCATATATTTT
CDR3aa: CAWGKGNSGNTIYF

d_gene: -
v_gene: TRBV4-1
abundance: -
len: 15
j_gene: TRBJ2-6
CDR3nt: TGCGCCAGCAGCCAAGACCTCTCTGGGGCCAACGTCCTGACTTTC
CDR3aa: CASSQDLSGANVLTF

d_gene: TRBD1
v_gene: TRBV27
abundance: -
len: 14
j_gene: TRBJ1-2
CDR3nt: TGTGCCAGCAGCCCAATCGACAGGGGCTATGGCTACACCTTC
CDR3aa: CASSPIDRGYGYTF

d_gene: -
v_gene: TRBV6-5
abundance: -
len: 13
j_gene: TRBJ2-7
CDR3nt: TGTGCCAGCAGGGGGGACGGCTCCTACGAGCAGTACTTC
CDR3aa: CASRGDGSYEQYF

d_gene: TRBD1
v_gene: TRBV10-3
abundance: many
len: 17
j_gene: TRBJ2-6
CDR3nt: TGTGCCACGGGTGGGGGACAGGGCCTTTCTGGGGCCAACGTCCTGACTTTC
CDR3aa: CATGGGQGLSGANVLTF

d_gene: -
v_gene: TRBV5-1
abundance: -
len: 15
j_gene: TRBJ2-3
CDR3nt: TGCGCCAGCAGCTTAGGAGTGGGGAGCGCAGATACGCAGTATTTT
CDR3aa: CASSLGVGSADTQYF

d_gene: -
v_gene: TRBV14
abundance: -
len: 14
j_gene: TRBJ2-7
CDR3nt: TGTGCCAGCAGCCAAAATCCTCGTGAGGGTGAGCAGTACTTC
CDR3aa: CASSQNPREGEQYF

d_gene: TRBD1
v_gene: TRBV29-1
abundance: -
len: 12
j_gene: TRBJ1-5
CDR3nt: TGCAGCCCACATCAGGGGGAACAGCCCCAGCATTTT
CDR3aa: CSPHQGEQPQHF

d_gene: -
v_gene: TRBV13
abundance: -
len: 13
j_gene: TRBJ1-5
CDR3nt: TGTGCCAGCAGCTCCGCTGGGAATCAGCCCCAGCATTTT
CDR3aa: CASSSAGNQPQHF